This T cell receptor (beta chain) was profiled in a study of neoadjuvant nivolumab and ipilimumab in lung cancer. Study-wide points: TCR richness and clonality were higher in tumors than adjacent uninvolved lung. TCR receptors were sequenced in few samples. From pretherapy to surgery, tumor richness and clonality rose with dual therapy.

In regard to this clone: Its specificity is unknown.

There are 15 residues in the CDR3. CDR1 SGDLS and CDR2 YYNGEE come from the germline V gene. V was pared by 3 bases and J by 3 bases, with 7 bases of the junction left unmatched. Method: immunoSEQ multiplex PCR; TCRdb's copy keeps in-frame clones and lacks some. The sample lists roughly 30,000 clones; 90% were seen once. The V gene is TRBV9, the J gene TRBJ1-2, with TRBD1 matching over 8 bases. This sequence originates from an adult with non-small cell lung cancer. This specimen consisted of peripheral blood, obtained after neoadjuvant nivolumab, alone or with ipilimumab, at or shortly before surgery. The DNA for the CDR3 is TGTGCCAGCAGCGACGACAGGGGTGGAGACTATGGCTACACCTTC. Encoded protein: CASSDDRGGDYGYTF.